Listed below are T cell receptor beta chains from one sample, sequenced in a study of early T cells in non-severe SARS-CoV-2 infection. MiXCR was run by TCRdb on the 5' RACE reads, yielding one entry per CDR3 protein. The top ten clones hold more than 8% of a sample with tens of thousands of distinct CDR3 sequences, 3% to 4% of them seen once. Material: whole blood. The receptor source for this set is an adult who was a healthcare worker with PCR-confirmed SARS-CoV-2 infection or an uninfected control (not recorded which). Each CDR3 is given with its conserved first and last residue.

V gene,CDR3 length,CDR3 protein
TRBV7-2,15,CASSLALSGYQPQHF
TRBV28,14,CASSLASGTDTQYF
TRBV11-2,15,CASSQGGQALGKLFF
TRBV4-3,14,CASSPLSHTGELFF
TRBV7-9,16,CASSSSYSGRADEQFF
TRBV10-3,13,CATGLAGGPAQFF
TRBV20-1,19,CSARDDDLAGQIGYNEQFF
TRBV11-2,14,CASSSTGTGETQYF
TRBV3-1,13,CASSPGQGQPQHF
TRBV6-1,11,CASFLTGELFF
TRBV6-5,14,CASREGQGGSPLHF
TRBV12-3/TRBV12-4,14,CASSLGATNEKLFF
TRBV6-1,16,CASNGEGGGVNSPLHF
TRBV7-2,13,CASSLVQQETQYF